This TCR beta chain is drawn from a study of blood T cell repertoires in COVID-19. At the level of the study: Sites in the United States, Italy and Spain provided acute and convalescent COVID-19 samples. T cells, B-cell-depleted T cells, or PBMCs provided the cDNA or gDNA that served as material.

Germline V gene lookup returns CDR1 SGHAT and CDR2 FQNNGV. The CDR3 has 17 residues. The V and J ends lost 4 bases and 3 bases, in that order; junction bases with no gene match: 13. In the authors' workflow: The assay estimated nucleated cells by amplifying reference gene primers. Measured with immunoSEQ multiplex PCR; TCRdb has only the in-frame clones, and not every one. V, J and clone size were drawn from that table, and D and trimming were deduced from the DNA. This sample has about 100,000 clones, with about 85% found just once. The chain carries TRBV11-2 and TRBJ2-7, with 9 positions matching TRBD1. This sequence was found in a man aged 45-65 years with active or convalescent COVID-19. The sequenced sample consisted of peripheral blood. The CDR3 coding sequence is TGTGCCAGCAGCTATTCAGGCCGCGTGGGACAGGGCTACGAGCAGTACTTC. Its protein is CASSYSGRVGQGYEQYF.